A selection of T cell receptor beta chains follows, all from one sample in a study of OX40 agonist ivuxolimab in advanced cancers. The method was immunoSEQ multiplex PCR; TCRdb's version includes in-frame clones alone and lacks a portion of them. The data hold some 57,000 clones, with about 92% observed a single time. The material was CD4+ or CD8+ T cells sorted from blood, obtained in a trial of the OX40 agonist ivuxolimab. Receptors were obtained from an adult with an advanced solid tumor such as melanoma, head and neck, liver or kidney cancer. Each CDR3 is given with its conserved first and last residue. The D gene is left open where the match is weak. Clone size is not always given. Where it is, it says once, few, many or a class for expanded clones.

TRBJ1-4 TRBV28 TRBD1 NA TGTGCCAGCAGTCCCGAGGGACAGGGAACAACTAATGAAAAACTGTTTTTT CASSPEGQGTTNEKLFF
TRBJ1-2 TRBV27 TRBD1 NA TGTGCCAGCAGTAGAGGACAGGGGAGGTATGGCTACACCTTC CASSRGQGRYGYTF
TRBJ2-7 TRBV27 NA NA TGTGCCAGCAGTTTATCTCCGTATAGCTCCTACGAGCAGTACTTC CASSLSPYSSYEQYF
TRBJ1-1 TRBV29-1 NA NA TGCAGCGTTGAAGATCGGGACGGGGCTTTCTTT CSVEDRDGAFF
TRBJ1-5 TRBV28 NA NA TGTGCCAGCAGTTTGGGTAGGGAGATCAATCAGCCCCAGCATTTT CASSLGREINQPQHF
TRBJ2-3 TRBV9 NA NA TGTGCCAGCAGCGCCGGGCCAACGGGGGCAGGCACAGATACGCAGTATTTT CASSAGPTGAGTDTQYF
TRBJ1-5 TRBV19 NA NA TGTGCCAGTAGTGTCCGGGACTACAATCAGCCCCAGCATTTT CASSVRDYNQPQHF
TRBJ1-6 TRBV30 TRBD1 NA TGTGCCTGGAGTGGACAGGGGGGTGACTCACCCCTCCACTTT CAWSGQGGDSPLHF
TRBJ2-3 TRBV2 NA NA TGTGCCAGCTTTTTTTGGGGAGCAGATACGCAGTATTTT CASFFWGADTQYF
TRBJ1-2 TRBV12-5 TRBD1 NA TGTGCTAGTGATTCCCCCCCGACAGGGGGCGATAAGGGCTACACCTTC CASDSPPTGGDKGYTF
TRBJ1-6 TRBV9 NA NA TGTGCCAGCAGCGTAGGGGGGGGACGATCACCCCTCCACTTT CASSVGGGRSPLHF
TRBJ2-1 TRBV19 NA NA TGTGCCAGTAGCCTAGGGGGATACAATGAGCAGTTCTTC CASSLGGYNEQFF
TRBJ2-1 TRBV4-3 NA few TGCGCCAGCAGCCAAGATATAGGGAATGAGCAGTTCTTC CASSQDIGNEQFF